This is a list of T cell receptor beta chains from one sample in a study of control samples from healthy donors and cancer patients. The protocol was immunoSEQ multiplex PCR, while the TCRdb copy is restricted to in-frame clones and leaves out a portion. The data contain roughly 95,000 clones, around 90% of them seen just once; the ten biggest clones take up around 3%. Sequenced material: blood. These receptors were collected from a human donor in good health. The donor label of this sample is uncertain. Each CDR3 is given with its conserved first and last residue. Fields, in order: clone size, V gene, J gene, D gene, CDR3 DNA, CDR3 protein. D genes are given only for firm matches. Expanded clones are given a class, and other clones once, few, many or no size at all.

-	TRBV5-4	TRBJ2-3	-	TGTGCCAGCAGCTTGGGGGGAAGGTCTCTGGAAGTGACGCAGTATTTT	CASSLGGRSLEVTQYF
-	TRBV12-3/TRBV12-4	TRBJ1-1	-	TGTGCCAGCAGCCCCCCCCTTGGCGAAGCTTTCTTT	CASSPPLGEAFF
-	TRBV27	TRBJ2-1	TRBD1	TGTGCCAGCAGTATAGAACAGGGGGCTACGGGCAATGAGCAGTTCTTC	CASSIEQGATGNEQFF
-	TRBV19	TRBJ1-4	-	TGTGCCAGTAGCGTGACGCGCGAAAAACTGTTTTTT	CASSVTREKLFF
-	TRBV13	TRBJ1-1	TRBD1	TGTGCCAGCAGCCCGGGGACAGGTGAAGCTTTCTTT	CASSPGTGEAFF
-	TRBV5-5	TRBJ2-2	TRBD1	TGTGCCAGCAGCCCGATACGACAGGGTAGGACCGGGGAGCTGTTTTTT	CASSPIRQGRTGELFF
-	TRBV5-4	TRBJ2-7	-	TGTGCCAGCAGCTTGGTGGGAGAGGACGAGCAGTACTTC	CASSLVGEDEQYF
few	TRBV30	TRBJ1-3	-	TGTGCCTGGAGTACAAGGGGGGGTACTGGAAACACCATATATTTT	CAWSTRGGTGNTIYF
-	TRBV2	TRBJ1-1	-	TGTGCCAGCAGTGAAGGTAGCGGTACCTTGGGTTTCTTT	CASSEGSGTLGFF
-	TRBV3-1/TRBV3-2	TRBJ1-2	TRBD1	TGTGCCAGCAGCCCGCAAGACAGGGGCAACTATGGCTACACCTTC	CASSPQDRGNYGYTF
-	TRBV7-9	TRBJ2-3	-	TGTGCCAGCCGTCTTGACGGCAGCACAGATACGCAGTATTTT	CASRLDGSTDTQYF
-	TRBV18	TRBJ1-3	-	TGTGCCAGCTCACCCGGACAGATAATAAACACCATATATTTT	CASSPGQIINTIYF
-	TRBV12-3/TRBV12-4	TRBJ1-2	TRBD1	TGTGCCAGCAGCCGGGACAGCTACTATGGCTACACCTTC	CASSRDSYYGYTF
-	TRBV5-1	TRBJ1-4	TRBD1	TGCGCCAGCAGCCGGGACAGGGAGAATGAAAAACTGTTTTTT	CASSRDRENEKLFF
-	TRBV5-1	TRBJ2-1	TRBD2	TGCGCCAGCAGGGCCTCCGGACTAGCGGGGGGCCAGCAGTTCTTC	CASRASGLAGGQQFF
once	TRBV5-4	TRBJ1-4	-	TGTGCCAGCAGCATACAGGCGAAGGAGGAAAAACTGTTTTTT	CASSIQAKEEKLFF
-	TRBV30	TRBJ1-2	-	TGTGCCTGGAGTGAGGGAGGGAAAGGCTATGGCTACACCTTC	CAWSEGGKGYGYTF
medium-sized	TRBV19	TRBJ1-1	-	TGTGCCAGCCGCCAGGAGGGGAGGAACACTGAAGCTTTCTTT	CASRQEGRNTEAFF
-	TRBV30	TRBJ2-5	TRBD1	TGTGCCTGGGTCGACAGGGGGCGCAGGGAGACCCAGTACTTC	CAWVDRGRRETQYF
-	TRBV5-1	TRBJ2-1	TRBD2	TGCGCCAGCAGCTTCGGACTAGCGGGGATCTCCTACAATGAGCAGTTCTTC	CASSFGLAGISYNEQFF
-	TRBV7-9	TRBJ1-6	-	TGTGCCAGCAGCTTTATGGACAGCGCCAATTCACCCCTCCACTTT	CASSFMDSANSPLHF
once	TRBV5-8	TRBJ2-5	TRBD2	TGTGCCAGCACCCACCTAGCGGGGGGCCCAGAAAAACAAGAGACCCAGTACTTC	CASTHLAGGPEKQETQYF
-	TRBV27	TRBJ1-1	-	TGTGCCAGCAGCCGGCTAGTTTTGAACACTGAAGCTTTCTTT	CASSRLVLNTEAFF
-	TRBV6-1	TRBJ2-3	-	TGTGCCAGCAGTGAAATAATCACAGATACGCAGTATTTT	CASSEIITDTQYF
-	TRBV7-2	TRBJ1-1	-	TGTGCCAGCAGCTTAGGGGGAATGAGAACTGAAGCTTTCTTT	CASSLGGMRTEAFF
-	TRBV6-4	TRBJ1-5	-	TGTGCCAGCAGCGGGGAGGGTAGGGATCAGCCCCAGCATTTT	CASSGEGRDQPQHF
-	TRBV6-5	TRBJ1-2	TRBD1	TGCGCCAGCAGTTACTCTAACAGGGGGTATAACTATGGCTACACCTTC	CASSYSNRGYNYGYTF
few	TRBV25-1	TRBJ2-5	TRBD2	TGTGCCAGCAGTGAGCCTCTGGGTAGCGGGGGACAAGAGACCCAGTACTTC	CASSEPLGSGGQETQYF
-	TRBV12-5	TRBJ2-5	-	TGTGCTAGTGGCCCTGACAGACAAGAGACCCAGTACTTC	CASGPDRQETQYF